A single sample is the source of the 13 T cell receptor beta chains below, sequenced in a study of shared clonotypes between healthy human individuals. The repertoire was sequenced with immunoSEQ multiplex PCR; TCRdb's copy has only in-frame clones and lacks some. This repertoire shows 2 million to 3 million clones, roughly 92% found once; its top ten account for 0.13% to 0.15%. The specimen was naive CD4+ T cells sorted from blood. The subset is: CD45RA+ positively selected. Source of these receptors: a man in his late teens or twenties in good health.

The chain has TRBV5-1 and TRBJ2-1, with 7 nucleotides matching TRBD2. The germline CDR1 and CDR2 sequences are SGHRS and YFSETQ. J was trimmed by 0 bases and V by 8 bases; bases with no gene match: 8. The CDR3 sequence is 15 residues long. DNA for the CDR3: TGCGCCAGTTCGACGGGAGGTGGCTCCTACAATGAGCAGTTCTTC. It specifies CASSTGGGSYNEQFF.

The chain links TRBV5-6 to TRBJ2-7; TRBD2 matches at 10 bases. The CDR3 consists of 17 residues. V dropped 0 bases and J dropped 5; count of bases not matched to a gene: 11. Germline V gives CDR1 SGHDT, CDR2 YYEEEE. Written as DNA, the CDR3 is TGTGCCAGCAGCTTGGGCCTAGTCCTAGCGGGAGTCCACGAGCAGTACTTC. This codes for CASSLGLVLAGVHEQYF.

The chain uses TRBV10-3 and TRBJ1-6; 7 bases are a match to TRBD1. V lost 7 bases and J lost 5; bases outside the gene matches: 5. Germline CDR1 ENHRY, CDR2 SYGVKD. This CDR3 has 14 amino acids. The CDR3 coding sequence is TGTGCCATCATCATGACAGGGAATAATTCACCCCTCCACTTT. This encodes CAIIMTGNNSPLHF.

This sequence joins TRBV5-4 and TRBJ2-3, with 7 bases aligning to TRBD2. V gave up 4 bases and J gave up 2 bases; unmatched junction bases: 7. Germline CDR1 is SGHNT and CDR2 is YYREEE (reference sequence). This CDR3 region has 15 residues. The CDR3 region has the DNA TGTGCCAGCAGCGACCCTAGCGGATCCACAGATACGCAGTATTTT. It codes for CASSDPSGSTDTQYF.

This chain connects TRBV18 to TRBJ1-5; 7 nucleotides align to TRBD1. J was trimmed by 5 bases and V by 0 bases; bases with no gene match: 1. Germline V lookup: CDR1 KGHSH, CDR2 LQKENI. The CDR3 loop spans 14 amino acids. The CDR3 sequence: CASSPPGGHQPQHF. The CDR3 bases are TGTGCCAGCTCACCACCAGGGGGCCATCAGCCCCAGCATTTT.

This chain joins TRBV6-1 and TRBJ2-7; possible D gene TRBD2, 5 bases. Germline lookup yields CDR1 MNHNS and CDR2 SASEGT. V lost 2 bases and J 1 base, leaving 6 bases between the germline ends. This CDR3 is 13 amino acids long. The CDR3 DNA reads TGTGCCAGCAGTGAAACGGGGTCCTACGAGCAGTACTTC. Its protein is CASSETGSYEQYF.

The rearrangement links TRBV20-1 to TRBJ2-2; D is unclear. Trimming took 4 bases from V and 4 from J, leaving 4 bases between them. The germline V gene encodes CDR1 DFQATT and CDR2 SNEGSKA (reference sequence). The CDR3 totals 11 residues. This CDR3 is CSAMGTGELFF. For the CDR3, the DNA is TGCAGTGCTATGGGCACCGGGGAGCTGTTTTTT.

This clone has only one observation. The chain joins TRBV7-8 to TRBJ1-2; TRBD1 matches 8 bases. V shed 3 bases and J 0 bases; nucleotides not matched to a gene: 18. This CDR3 contains 20 residues. Germline-derived CDR1 and CDR2 are SGHVS and FQNEAQ. CDR3 residues: CASSFLFTGTGPLANYGYTF. The DNA for the CDR3 is TGTGCCAGCAGCTTCCTTTTTACCGGGACAGGCCCGCTCGCTAACTATGGCTACACCTTC.

A note on this clone: This sample includes further DNA sequences coding for the same CDR3. The chain couples TRBV18 to TRBJ1-1; D is unclear. With 6 bases removed from V and 1 base from J, the gap between germline ends came to 9 bases. The CDR3 totals 13 residues. CDR1 is KGHSH and CDR2 is LQKENI in the germline V gene. The CDR3, as DNA: TGTGCCAGCTCTCCTACATCGAACACTGAAGCTTTCTTT. Residues: CASSPTSNTEAFF.

V usage is TRBV5-1 and J usage is TRBJ2-1, with 11 bases fitting TRBD2. Germline CDR1 and CDR2: SGHRS and YFSETQ. This CDR3 spans 18 amino acids. J was trimmed by 9 bases and V by 4 bases; bases with no gene match: 18. The CDR3 sequence is CASSLYGKTSGSLGEQFF. The CDR3 region has the DNA TGCGCCAGCAGCCTCTACGGCAAAACTAGCGGGAGTCTTGGTGAGCAGTTCTTC.

This clone was recorded once. The chain uses TRBV5-4 and TRBJ2-5; D remains ambiguous. Germline assignment: CDR1 SGHNT and CDR2 YYREEE (reference sequence). The CDR3 consists of 15 residues. Trimming left V 0 bases short and J 2 bases short, with 11 bases between. The CDR3 bases are TGTGCCAGCAGCTTGGTTTGGCAAGCACAAGAGACCCAGTACTTC. Protein sequence: CASSLVWQAQETQYF.

This chain joins TRBV5-1 and TRBJ2-1; 11 bases are a match to TRBD2. CDR3 length: 18 amino acids. Per germline, CDR1 SGHRS and CDR2 YFSETQ. Trimming cost V 1 base and J 5 bases; bases outside gene matches: 11. The CDR3 coding sequence is TGCGCCAGCAGCTTGACGCCCCAGACTAGCGGGACCAACAATGAGCAGTTCTTC. This gives the protein CASSLTPQTSGTNNEQFF.

The V gene is TRBV27, the J gene TRBJ2-6; D unresolved. CDR3 length: 15 residues. Trimming took off 7 bases at V and 0 bases at J, with 10 bases between the two ends. Germline assignment: CDR1 MNHEY and CDR2 SMNVEV (reference sequence). As DNA, the CDR3 is TGTGCCAGCACTCAGGACGGCTCTGGGGCCAACGTCCTGACTTTC. It is translated as CASTQDGSGANVLTF.